The entry that follows covers one TCR beta chain sequence. Its matching antigen is unknown. These data come from a study of cytomegalovirus exposure and HLA in healthy donors. For the study at large: An early data release held approximately 80 million unique TCRs from HLA-typed donors. Among the approximately 370 donors who were genotyped, 70% to 90% fell in the genetic ancestry cluster that is associated with self-reported Caucasian donors. Broader study findings: In a later analysis, productive TCRs from donors in an Asian-associated ancestry cluster reportedly carried fewer N-insertions than the cohort mean.

Amplification used 60 Vbeta primers and 13 Jbeta primers. Profiling relied on immunoSEQ multiplex PCR, and the TCRdb table lists in-frame clones only, not all of them. The profile covers some 270,000 clones, with 92% appearing a single time and 1.7% taken by the ten largest. The sequence came from a girl aged 2 to 9 in good health and CMV-seronegative. Specimen: PBMCs.

For the CDR3, the DNA is TGTGCCTGGCGGACAGCTTATAGCAATCAGCCCCAGCATTTT. This gives the protein CAWRTAYSNQPQHF. The chain carries TRBV30 and TRBJ1-5; possibly TRBD1 for D (6 bases). Trimming pared 5 bases from V and 0 bases from J, leaving 11 bases between. This CDR3 spans 14 amino acids. Germline values: CDR1 GTSNPN, CDR2 SVGIG (reference sequence).